This T cell receptor beta chain was documented in a study of cytotoxic CD8 clonotypes in ibrutinib-treated CLL. Study findings and constraints: Among the clonotypes, public ones were uncommon and contracted or held stable on treatment.

On this clone itself: Its matching antigen is unknown.

Clones were read by immunoSEQ multiplex PCR, and TCRdb kept only the in-frame ones, dropping some. This table holds approximately 330,000 clones, almost 80% found once. CDR1 is SGHTA, CDR2 FQGNSA, per germline. This CDR3 contains 13 residues. The V and J ends lost 1 base and 6 bases respectively, with 10 bases between them. The chain employs TRBV7-2 and TRBJ2-7; D possibly corresponds to TRBD1 (5 bases). This sequence was found in a human donor with chronic lymphocytic leukemia. Sequences were derived from PBMCs, sampled before ibrutinib treatment. The CDR3 nucleotides read TGTGCCAGCAGCTTAGAGGGGTTTCTCGAGCAGTACTTC. It codes for CASSLEGFLEQYF. Full variable domain (missing parts from reference TRBV7-2 and TRBJ2-7): GAGVSQSPSNKVTEKGKDVELRCDPISGHTALYWYRQSLGQGLEFLIYFQGNSAPDKSGLPSDRFSAERTGGSVSTLTIQRTQQEDSAVYLCASSLEGFLEQYFGPGTRLTVT.